This T cell receptor beta chain was recorded in a study of CD8 T cells in ankylosing spondylitis. In its sample, this clonotype was seen many times. In TCRdb, the 5' RACE reads were re-called with MiXCR into one record per CDR3 protein. The top ten hold less than 7% of the sample, which has 200,000 to 250,000 distinct CDR3 sequences, approximately 11% seen once. The CDR3 contains 13 residues. The junction had 4 bases not matched to a gene; V was cut back by 7 bases and J by 7 bases. The TCR was taken from a male donor with ankylosing spondylitis or in good health (not recorded which). The V call is TRBV12-3 or TRBV12-4, the J call TRBJ1-4; TRBD1 matches 9 bases. The sequencing sample was made of blood, either unsorted or a sorted T cell fraction (not recorded which). The CDR3 DNA sequence: TGTGCCAGCAAGGACAGGGGATTTGAAAAACTGTTTTTT. It encodes CASKDRGFEKLFF.